A single sample gave rise to the 14 T cell receptor beta chains below, sequenced in a study of blood T cell repertoires in COVID-19. The assay was immunoSEQ multiplex PCR, and TCRdb's table has in-frame clones only and misses some. The sample has approximately 55,000 clones, over 75% seen once. Sequencing was done on a sample of peripheral blood. These TCRs come from a man aged 40-49 years with acute or convalescent COVID-19.

V gene TRBV7-2 combines with J gene TRBJ1-5, with a weak D call TRBD1 (6 bases). This CDR3 is built from 13 residues. Per germline, CDR1 SGHTA and CDR2 FQGNSA. Trimming shortened V by 6 bases and J by 4 bases, and 10 bases separated the two germline ends. DNA for the CDR3: TGTGCCAGCAGTAGGACAGAAAATCAGCCCCAGCATTTT. Translating it yields CASSRTENQPQHF.

The rearrangement joins TRBV24-1 to TRBJ2-1; tentative D call: TRBD1 (6 bases). Germline V gives CDR1 KGHDR, CDR2 SFDVKD. This CDR3 is 16 amino acids long. V shed 4 bases and J shed 9 bases, with 21 bases lying between them. The CDR3 here is CATSDPRTAPRVEQFF. For the CDR3, the DNA is TGTGCCACCAGTGACCCCCGGACAGCGCCAAGGGTTGAGCAGTTCTTC.

The chain uses TRBV27 and TRBJ2-7; D might be TRBD2 (7 bases). The CDR3 covers 15 residues. Germline CDR1 and CDR2: MNHEY and SMNVEV (reference sequence). V lost 5 bases to trimming and J lost 3 bases, with 17 bases between them. This CDR3 is CASSPRGGVNYEQYF. Written as DNA, the CDR3 is TGTGCCAGCAGTCCGAGGGGGGGGGTTAACTACGAGCAGTACTTC.

The chain links TRBV28 to TRBJ1-1; 7 nucleotides line up with TRBD1. CDR1 and CDR2 from the germline V gene are MDHEN and SYDVKM. The CDR3 extends over 12 amino acids. Germline trimming cut 4 bases from V and 8 bases from J; bases unmatched to any gene: 4. The CDR3 nucleotides are TGTGCCAGCAGTTACTTACAGGGGGAAGCTTTCTTT. Amino acids: CASSYLQGEAFF.

The chain is built from TRBV27 and TRBJ1-4; D remains unclear. Between the trimmed V and J ends, which lost 8 bases and 2 bases, there was a span of 3 bases. Per germline, CDR1 MNHEY and CDR2 SMNVEV (reference sequence). This CDR3 is 11 amino acids long. The CDR3: CASETNEKLFF. DNA of the CDR3: TGTGCCAGCGAGACTAATGAAAAACTGTTTTTT.

This clone showed up just once. The chain is built from TRBV5-1 and TRBJ2-7; 7 bases fit TRBD2. The junction had 2 bases not matched to a gene; V was cut back by 0 bases and J by 2 bases. The germline gives CDR1 SGHRS, CDR2 YFSETQ. The CDR3 has 14 residues. The CDR3 region is CASSLASGAYEQYF. CDR3 in DNA: TGCGCCAGCAGCTTGGCTAGCGGCGCCTACGAGCAGTACTTC.

This sequence joins TRBV5-6 and TRBJ1-2, with 7 bases that match TRBD1. Germline V gene data show CDR1 as SGHDT and CDR2 as YYEEEE. The CDR3 sequence is 15 residues long. V was clipped by 3 bases and J by 6 bases; unmatched bases: 11. The CDR3, as DNA: TGTGCCAGCAGCTGGACAGGTATCAACGGGGATGGCTACACCTTC. It yields the protein CASSWTGINGDGYTF.

This chain uses TRBV6-5 with TRBJ1-1; D might be TRBD1 (6 bases). CDR3 length: 14 residues. The V end was cut by 6 bases, the J end by 6 bases, with 17 bases between. Germline V gene sequence: CDR1 MNHEY, CDR2 SVGAGI. CDR3 in amino acids: CASRRPGTPSEAFF. The CDR3 DNA reads TGTGCCAGCAGGAGACCCGGGACACCCTCTGAAGCTTTCTTT.

The chain recombines TRBV6-5 with TRBJ1-1; 7 bases fit TRBD1. The CDR3 loop spans 16 amino acids. The germline gives CDR1 MNHEY, CDR2 SVGAGI. Unmatched junction bases numbered 7, after V lost 2 bases and J lost 1 base. The CDR3 sequence: CASSYVQGRRNTEAFF. The CDR3 region has the DNA TGTGCCAGCAGTTACGTACAGGGGCGGAGGAACACTGAAGCTTTCTTT.

The V call is TRBV6-6, the J call TRBJ2-7, with 8 bases that match TRBD2. The ends lost 6 bases at V and 3 bases at J; junction bases unmatched: 10. Germline V CDR1 and CDR2: MNHNY, SVGAGI (reference sequence). There are 15 residues in the CDR3. DNA of the CDR3: TGTGCCAGCAGCGATCCGGGACTAGGCTTCTACGAGCAGTACTTC. Protein sequence: CASSDPGLGFYEQYF.

V and J are TRBV11-2 and TRBJ2-7; 10 bases map to TRBD2. Germline CDR1 is SGHAT and CDR2 is FQNNGV. The CDR3 totals 19 residues. The V gene end was trimmed by 8 bases and the J gene end by 0 bases; junction bases not matched to a gene: 19. CDR3 DNA sequence: TGTGCCAGCGGCCAGGTCGGGACTAGCGAGACACCGTTCTCCTACGAGCAGTACTTC. Protein: CASGQVGTSETPFSYEQYF.

This chain links TRBV19 with TRBJ1-2; 8 positions match TRBD1. The germline gives CDR1 LNHDA, CDR2 SQIVND (reference sequence). With V trimmed by 1 base and J by 4 bases, 11 bases remained unmatched. The CDR3 loop spans 17 amino acids. The CDR3 nucleotides are TGTGCCAGTAGTATAGGGACTCCCAGGGGGCGAGGCTATGGCTACACCTTC. Its protein product is CASSIGTPRGRGYGYTF.

V usage is TRBV3-1 (or the pseudogene TRBV3-2) and J usage is TRBJ2-3, with TRBD2 matching 9 bases. Germline V CDR1 and CDR2: LGHDT, YNNKEL (reference sequence). The CDR3 is 16 amino acids. Trimming cost V 4 bases and J 11 bases; bases outside gene matches: 16. CDR3 DNA: TGTGCCAGCAGCCCTCTGCCGACTAGCGGCCGCATAAAGCAGTATTTT. Translation: CASSPLPTSGRIKQYF.

The rearrangement uses TRBV7-2 and TRBJ1-2; D is possibly TRBD1 (6 bases). Looked up from germline, CDR1 is SGHTA and CDR2 is FQGNSA. This CDR3 contains 15 residues. The V and J ends lost 5 bases and 2 bases respectively, with 15 bases between them. CDR3 amino acids: CASSTGQNFNYGYTF. In DNA form, the CDR3 reads TGTGCCAGCAGCACCGGACAGAACTTCAACTATGGCTACACCTTC.